This entry lists 24 T cell receptor beta chains sequenced from one sample in a study of blood T cell repertoires in COVID-19. Sequenced by immunoSEQ multiplex PCR; TCRdb stores in-frame clones only, minus some. Here the sample spans around 100,000 clones, just under 85% being singletons. The specimen sequenced was peripheral blood. These TCRs come from a man over 45 with active or convalescent COVID-19.

This chain connects TRBV9 to TRBJ1-2; tentatively, D is TRBD1 (6 bases). The CDR3 extends over 14 amino acids. Trimming shortened V by 4 bases and J by 6 bases, and 16 bases separated the two germline ends. Germline lookup yields CDR1 SGDLS and CDR2 YYNGEE. The CDR3 nucleotides read TGTGCCAGCAGCTACCCGGGACAAGGGAATGGCTACACCTTC. Its protein product is CASSYPGQGNGYTF.

This clone was seen a single time. J is TRBJ1-2 and V is TRBV25-1, with 9 bases matching TRBD1. CDR1 is MGHDK and CDR2 is SYGVNS in the germline V gene. The ends lost 6 bases at V and 4 bases at J; junction bases unmatched: 9. The CDR3 is 15 amino acids. The CDR3 nucleotides are TGTGCCAGCAGCCGTTCTGGGACAGGGACCTATGGCTACACCTTC. Protein product: CASSRSGTGTYGYTF.

This CDR3 is CASRRTGTGGEQYF. CDR3 in DNA: TGTGCCAGCAGGAGAACCGGGACAGGGGGGGAGCAGTACTTC. V gene TRBV25-1 combines with J gene TRBJ2-7; TRBD1 matches at 11 bases. The V and J ends lost 6 bases and 7 bases, in that order; junction bases with no gene match: 8. CDR1 and CDR2 (germline): MGHDK, SYGVNS. This CDR3 region has 14 residues.

The J gene is TRBJ2-5, the V gene TRBV3-1 (or the pseudogene TRBV3-2); a weak D match, TRBD1 (6 bases). This CDR3 region has 13 residues. V dropped 7 bases and J dropped 6 bases, with 15 bases sitting between them. CDR1 is LGHDT and CDR2 is YNNKEL in the germline V gene (reference sequence). CDR3 sequence: CASTTTGQQTQYF. CDR3 in DNA: TGTGCCAGCACCACGACAGGTCAGCAGACCCAGTACTTC.

The chain uses TRBV4-1 and TRBJ1-5; D gene ambiguous. V gave up 4 bases and J gave up 4 bases, with 14 bases separating them. The germline CDR1 and CDR2 sequences are MGHRA and YSYEKL. This CDR3 region has 15 residues. CDR3 in DNA: TGCGCCAGCAGCCCCCCCGAACAGATTAATCAGCCCCAGCATTTT. It specifies CASSPPEQINQPQHF.

The chain links TRBV7-9 to TRBJ1-1; TRBD1 matches at 9 bases. The J segment lost 0 bases and the V segment lost 4 bases, leaving 9 bases of the junction unmatched. Germline V lookup: CDR1 SEHNR, CDR2 FQNEAQ (reference sequence). CDR3 length equals 17 residues. The CDR3 region has the DNA TGTGCCAGCAGCTCCACTACGGACAGGGGTATGAACACTGAAGCTTTCTTT. Translated: CASSSTTDRGMNTEAFF.

The rearrangement links TRBV10-1 to TRBJ1-5, with 10 bases that match TRBD1. CDR3 length equals 16 residues. The junction had 14 bases not matched to a gene; V was cut back by 8 bases and J by 7 bases. Germline V gives CDR1 WNHNN, CDR2 SYGVQD (reference sequence). The CDR3 protein is CASARTDRGQEQPQHF. The CDR3 DNA reads TGCGCCAGCGCCCGGACCGACAGGGGGCAAGAACAGCCCCAGCATTTT.

This clone was counted a few times. The chain couples TRBV7-9 to TRBJ1-6; 8 bases are shared with TRBD1. In germline, CDR1 is SEHNR, CDR2 FQNEAQ (reference sequence). Trimming at V came to 5 bases and at J to 9 bases, leaving 9 bases not matched to a gene. The CDR3 is made up of 15 amino acids. The chain's CDR3 is CASSVTGVLGSPLHF. Written as DNA, the CDR3 is TGTGCCAGCAGCGTGACAGGGGTACTAGGTTCACCCCTCCACTTT.

The chain has TRBV18 and TRBJ1-1; a weak D match, TRBD1 (5 bases). Trimming left V 0 bases short and J 1 base short, with 6 bases between. This CDR3 contains 14 residues. Germline assignment: CDR1 KGHSH and CDR2 LQKENI. CDR3 loop: CASSPPDRNTEAFF. CDR3 coding DNA: TGTGCCAGCTCACCACCCGACAGGAACACTGAAGCTTTCTTT.

J is TRBJ2-2 and V is TRBV25-1; TRBD2 matches at 10 bases. Germline V CDR1 and CDR2: MGHDK, SYGVNS. Germline trimming cut 5 bases from V and 0 bases from J; bases unmatched to any gene: 6. This CDR3 has 17 amino acids. As DNA, the CDR3 is TGTGCCAGCAGTAGTTACGGACTAGCGGCGAACACCGGGGAGCTGTTTTTT. Amino acids: CASSSYGLAANTGELFF. Using reference TRBV25-1 and TRBJ2-2 for the parts outside the CDR3, the full variable domain is EADIYQTPRYLVIGTGKKITLECSQTMGHDKMYWYQQDPGMELHLIHYSYGVNSTEKGDLSSESTVSRIRTEHFPLTLESARPSHTSQYLCASSSYGLAANTGELFFGEGSRLTVL.

This clone has more than one count but fewer than ten. The chain joins TRBV3-1 (or the pseudogene TRBV3-2) to TRBJ2-7, with 12 bases identical to TRBD2. Looked up from germline, CDR1 is LGHDT and CDR2 is YNNKEL (reference sequence). The CDR3 length is 15 residues. Unmatched junction bases numbered 8, after V lost 4 bases and J lost 7 bases. CDR3 protein: CASSPRTSGTGEQYF. The CDR3 coding sequence is TGTGCCAGCAGCCCCCGGACTAGCGGGACGGGGGAGCAGTACTTC.

In DNA, the CDR3 is TGTGCCAGTAGTATCGACAGGGGAAATTCACCCCTCCACTTT. Translation gives CASSIDRGNSPLHF. The V call is TRBV19, the J call TRBJ1-6, with TRBD1 matching over 8 bases. The ends lost 3 bases at V and 7 bases at J; junction bases unmatched: 2. Germline lookup yields CDR1 LNHDA and CDR2 SQIVND (reference sequence). This CDR3 region has 14 residues. Filled out from reference TRBV19 and TRBJ1-6, the complete variable domain reads DGGITQSPKYLFRKEGQNVTLSCEQNLNHDAMYWYRQDPGQGLRLIYYSQIVNDFQKGDIAEGYSVSREKKESFPLTVTSAQKNPTAFYLCASSIDRGNSPLHFGNGTRLTVT.

The V gene is TRBV3-1 (or the pseudogene TRBV3-2), the J gene TRBJ1-1, with 8 bases that match TRBD1. Germline CDR1 LGHDT, CDR2 YNNKEL (reference sequence). There are 14 residues in the CDR3. The V and J ends lost 1 base and 4 bases, in that order; junction bases with no gene match: 2. In DNA form, the CDR3 reads TGTGCCAGCAGCCAAGCCGGACAGGGCACTGAAGCTTTCTTT. Translation: CASSQAGQGTEAFF.

This clone was found once. The rearrangement links TRBV24-1 to TRBJ1-2; D possibly corresponds to TRBD1 (5 bases). This CDR3 is built from 14 residues. Trimming removed 6 bases at V and 1 base at J, with 11 bases between. Germline V gene sequence: CDR1 KGHDR, CDR2 SFDVKD. The DNA for the CDR3 is TGTGCCACCAGTCCCAGGACACTTAACTATGGCTACACCTTC. It encodes CATSPRTLNYGYTF.

This rearrangement joins TRBV7-9 to TRBJ2-1; 9 bases match TRBD1. The CDR3 extends over 15 amino acids. CDR1 is SEHNR and CDR2 is FQNEAQ in the germline V gene (reference sequence). The ends lost 10 bases at V and 2 bases at J; junction bases unmatched: 9. CDR3 residues: CATIPGQGTYNEQFF. In DNA form, the CDR3 reads TGTGCCACTATTCCGGGACAGGGAACCTACAATGAGCAGTTCTTC.

This chain links TRBV3-1 (or the pseudogene TRBV3-2) with TRBJ2-1, with no clear D. V lost 3 bases to trimming and J lost 10 bases, with 7 bases between them. Germline V lookup: CDR1 LGHDT, CDR2 YNNKEL (reference sequence). The CDR3 has 11 residues. The CDR3 DNA sequence: TGTGCCAGCAGCCATCCGACAGAGCAGTTCTTC. Translation: CASSHPTEQFF.

The genes are TRBV2 and TRBJ2-3; the match to TRBD2 covers 7 bases. V trimming: 6 bases; J trimming: 0 bases; junction bases outside the gene matches: 3. CDR1 and CDR2 from the germline V gene are SNHLY and FYNNEI. The CDR3 runs to 14 residues. CDR3 sequence reads: CASRAGTSTDTQYF. The CDR3 DNA reads TGTGCCAGCAGAGCGGGGACTAGCACAGATACGCAGTATTTT.

The gene calls are TRBV9 and TRBJ2-3, with 14 positions matching TRBD2. This CDR3 contains 20 residues. Germline assignment: CDR1 SGDLS and CDR2 YYNGEE. The junction had 9 bases not matched to a gene; V was cut back by 0 bases and J by 0 bases. This CDR3 reads CASSVGGTSGSAGSTDTQYF. In DNA form, the CDR3 reads TGTGCCAGCAGCGTAGGTGGGACTAGCGGGAGCGCTGGGAGCACAGATACGCAGTATTTT.

The genes are TRBV2 and TRBJ2-2; 10 bases are a match to TRBD1. CDR1 and CDR2 (germline): SNHLY, FYNNEI. There are 15 residues in the CDR3. J lost 5 bases, V lost 5 bases, and 5 bases had no gene match. CDR3 loop: CASSWTGGFTGELFF. CDR3 in DNA: TGTGCCAGCAGTTGGACAGGGGGTTTTACCGGGGAGCTGTTTTTT.

The sample holds a few counts of this clone. This chain joins TRBV2 and TRBJ2-2; D gene unclear. The V end lost 5 bases, the J end lost 1 base, and 8 bases lay between the germline ends. Germline lookup yields CDR1 SNHLY and CDR2 FYNNEI. This CDR3 is built from 14 residues. The CDR3 sequence is CASSISKNTGELFF. CDR3 sequence (DNA): TGTGCCAGCAGTATTAGCAAGAACACCGGGGAGCTGTTTTTT. Full variable domain (missing parts from reference TRBV2 and TRBJ2-2): EPEVTQTPSHQVTQMGQEVILRCVPISNHLYFYWYRQILGQKVEFLVSFYNNEISEKSEIFDDQFSVERPDGSNFTLKIRSTKLEDSAMYFCASSISKNTGELFFGEGSRLTVL.

The chain joins TRBV2 to TRBJ2-6, with D unclear. Trimming stripped 4 bases from V and 2 bases from J, with 9 bases between. The CDR3 sequence is 15 residues long. Germline V CDR1 and CDR2: SNHLY, FYNNEI. For the CDR3, the DNA is TGTGCCAGCAGTGCAGGATGGACTGGGGCCAACGTCCTGACTTTC. Encoded protein: CASSAGWTGANVLTF.

CDR3 loop: CAISDGTGGEKLFF. In DNA, the CDR3 is TGTGCCATCAGTGATGGGACAGGGGGTGAAAAACTGTTTTTT. J is TRBJ1-4 and V is TRBV10-3; 11 positions match TRBD1. Germline values: CDR1 ENHRY, CDR2 SYGVKD. The CDR3 is 14 amino acids. V lost 3 bases to trimming and J lost 7 bases; unmatched junction nucleotides: 1.

The V gene is TRBV6-5, the J gene TRBJ1-6; tentatively, D is TRBD1 (6 bases). Germline V gene data show CDR1 as MNHEY and CDR2 as SVGAGI. Trimming removed 7 bases from V and 8 bases from J, with 12 bases in between. This CDR3 contains 13 residues. The CDR3 loop reads CASKFAGDSPLHF. The CDR3 region has the DNA TGTGCCAGCAAGTTTGCAGGGGATTCACCCCTCCACTTT.

The J gene is TRBJ2-7, the V gene TRBV27; 9 bases are shared with TRBD1. The CDR3 sequence is 17 residues long. Germline-derived CDR1 and CDR2 are MNHEY and SMNVEV (reference sequence). V lost 2 bases to trimming and J lost 3 bases; unmatched junction nucleotides: 11. The CDR3 region is CASSLMGTGGTHYEQYF. The CDR3 nucleotides are TGTGCCAGCAGTTTAATGGGCACAGGGGGCACACACTACGAGCAGTACTTC.